This T cell receptor beta chain was captured by sequencing in a study of blood T cell repertoires in COVID-19. About the study: Collection of acute and convalescent COVID-19 samples took place in the United States, Italy and Spain.

The CDR3 is made up of 16 amino acids. The V and J ends lost 0 bases and 6 bases, in that order; junction bases with no gene match: 1. CDR1 and CDR2 (germline): MNHEY, SVGEGT. Data came from immunoSEQ multiplex PCR; TCRdb stores just in-frame clones and leaves some out. The sample includes 80,000 to 95,000 clones, 80% to 90% seen only once; the top ten take approximately 4.6%. The sample taken for sequencing was peripheral blood. J is TRBJ2-1 and V is TRBV6-2 or TRBV6-3; 14 bases fit TRBD2. The TCR was taken from a man at least 80 years old with COVID-19, enrolled during active disease. CDR3 loop: CASSYSTSGGGNEQFF. DNA for the CDR3: TGTGCCAGCAGTTACTCGACTAGCGGGGGGGGCAATGAGCAGTTCTTC.